These 7 T cell receptor beta chains were sequenced from one sample in a study of T cells in Graves' hyperthyroidism and ophthalmopathy. The source material, RNA transcripts, was used to amplify TCR beta CDR3 regions. During a first-round RT-PCR of the TCR CDR3, the HTBI primer set was used. MiXCR, run by TCRdb on the multiplex PCR reads, gives a single entry per CDR3 protein. The table records 600,000 to 900,000 distinct CDR3 sequences, less than 20% of them present only once. The sequencing sample was made of blood. The origin of the receptors is a young man with Graves' hyperthyroidism.

This clonotype was seen a handful of times. The V gene is TRBV6-1, the J gene TRBJ2-7, with D uncertain. Trimming stripped 8 bases from V and 3 bases from J, with 11 bases between. The CDR3 extends over 12 amino acids. CDR1 is MNHNS, CDR2 SASEGT, per germline. The CDR3 loop reads CASFDPIYEQYF. The CDR3 DNA reads as TGTGCCAGCTTTGATCCGATCTACGAGCAGTACTTC.

The chain combines TRBV19 with TRBJ2-2; D tentatively fits TRBD1 or TRBD2 (5 bases each). Trimming removed 1 base from V and 4 bases from J, with 10 bases in between. Germline loops: CDR1 LNHDA, CDR2 SQIVND (reference sequence). CDR3 length: 15 residues. CDR3 amino acids: CASSIAGGGTGELFF. The CDR3 DNA sequence: TGTGCCAGTAGTATAGCTGGGGGTGGCACCGGGGAGCTGTTTTTT.

This clonotype appeared once. The rearrangement uses TRBV19 and TRBJ2-2; D gene unclear. CDR1 is LNHDA and CDR2 is SQIVND in the germline V gene (reference sequence). The CDR3 contains 16 residues. V lost 5 bases and J 7 bases, leaving 20 bases between the germline ends. CDR3 sequence: CASSFTRPPGIGELFF. In DNA, the CDR3 is TGTGCCAGTAGTTTCACCAGGCCCCCTGGGATCGGGGAGCTGTTTTTT.

This clonotype came up many times. The rearrangement links TRBV2 to TRBJ1-2; D uncertain. This CDR3 has 13 amino acids. V was clipped by 3 bases and J by 4 bases, with 9 bases between them. CDR1 SNHLY and CDR2 FYNNEI come from the germline V gene. CDR3 residues: CASSDRDTYGYTF. CDR3 DNA: TGTGCCAGCAGTGATAGGGATACCTATGGCTACACCTTC.

The chain recombines TRBV18 with TRBJ1-4; D not certain. The V and J ends lost 0 bases and 5 bases respectively, with 13 bases between them. The V gene's germline CDR1 is KGHSH and CDR2 LQKENI. The CDR3 runs to 16 residues. The CDR3 nucleotides read TGTGCCAGCTCACCACCCTCGCAACGGACGAATGAAAAACTGTTTTTT. The encoded protein is CASSPPSQRTNEKLFF.

This clonotype was seen many times. The genes are TRBV20-1 and TRBJ2-1; 11 positions match TRBD1. The CDR3 extends over 15 amino acids. V dropped 5 bases and J dropped 0; count of bases not matched to a gene: 3. Germline V gene data show CDR1 as DFQATT and CDR2 as SNEGSKA (reference sequence). The CDR3 region is CSARTGGDSYNEQFF. DNA of the CDR3: TGCAGTGCTCGGACAGGGGGCGACTCCTACAATGAGCAGTTCTTC.

This clonotype was detected a few times. The chain links TRBV9 to TRBJ2-7; 8 bases line up with TRBD1. V was pared by 1 base and J by 3 bases, with 3 bases of the junction left unmatched. From germline, CDR1 is SGDLS and CDR2 YYNGEE. CDR3 size: 14 residues. CDR3 nucleotides: TGTGCCAGCAGCGTACGGGACAGGTACTACGAGCAGTACTTC. The encoded protein is CASSVRDRYYEQYF.